The 12 T cell receptor beta chains below come from one sample, sequenced in a study of a mutant IDH1 vaccine in newly diagnosed glioma (dated by TCRdb to the early 2020s). Which antigens these TCRs recognize remains unknown. Sample time point, as interpreted from the label and publication: week 47, end of study. Each vaccine dose was 300 ug of a 20-mer mutant IDH1 peptide in Montanide, given subcutaneously with topical imiquimod. Library preparation was by the immunoSEQ multiplex PCR assay. TCRdb stores this immuneACCESS table with in-frame sequences only. Part of the clones is absent; in the studies checked, under half of the shortfall reflects unresolved V genes, and no reason is known for the rest. This sample lists 50,000 to 65,000 clones; about 65% were detected once. 4.5% to 5.5% of the sample is in the top ten clones. Sequenced material: peripheral blood mononuclear cells (PBMCs), taken from a glioma patient whose treatment included an IDH1 peptide vaccine. These receptors originate from a man aged 35 to 55 with glioma. Some clones in this sample may be carry-over from other donors' samples.

The rearrangement joins TRBV25-1 to TRBJ1-3, with 8 positions matching TRBD1. Germline values: CDR1 MGHDK, CDR2 SYGVNS. The length of the CDR3 is 16 residues. Trimming removed 3 bases from V and 0 bases from J; junction bases left unmatched: 4. The CDR3 sequence: CASSDKGQGSGNTIYF. The CDR3 DNA is TGTGCCAGCAGTGATAAAGGACAGGGCTCTGGAAACACCATATATTTT.

This clone occurred a few times. The CDR3 DNA reads as TGTGCCAGCAGCCCCGGGGACAGTTCGAAGGATAATTCACCCCTCCACTTT. It specifies CASSPGDSSKDNSPLHF. J is TRBJ1-6 and V is TRBV9; 7 nucleotides line up with TRBD1. There are 17 residues in the CDR3. The V gene end was trimmed by 4 bases and the J gene end by 5 bases; junction bases not matched to a gene: 12. Germline loops: CDR1 SGDLS, CDR2 YYNGEE.

The chain employs TRBV5-8 and TRBJ1-2, with D possibly TRBD1 on 5 matching bases. The CDR3 is 14 amino acids. Germline V lookup: CDR1 SGHTS, CDR2 YDEGEE. The V end was cut by 6 bases, the J end by 3 bases, with 15 bases between. DNA of the CDR3: TGTGCCAGCATCCCGCGGGGGGTAGACTATGGCTACACCTTC. This encodes CASIPRGVDYGYTF.

V is TRBV5-1 and J is TRBJ2-3; 9 bases map to TRBD1. The CDR3 consists of 16 residues. V was clipped by 4 bases and J by 2 bases; unmatched bases: 8. CDR1 and CDR2 (germline): SGHRS, YFSETQ. The CDR3 is CASSILRDRVTDTQYF. The CDR3 DNA sequence: TGCGCCAGCAGCATCCTCCGGGACAGGGTCACAGATACGCAGTATTTT.

This chain links TRBV13 with TRBJ2-1; possibly TRBD1 or TRBD2 for D (5 bases each). V was trimmed by 5 bases and J by 9 bases, leaving 17 bases between them. The length of the CDR3 is 14 residues. The germline CDR1 and CDR2 sequences are PRHDT and FYEKMQ (reference sequence). The CDR3 is CASSGTGPTTEQFF. CDR3 nucleotides: TGTGCCAGCAGCGGGACCGGCCCGACCACTGAGCAGTTCTTC. The whole variable domain, filled in from reference TRBV13 and TRBJ2-1, reads AAGVIQSPRHLIKEKRETATLKCYPIPRHDTVYWYQQGPGQDPQFLISFYEKMQSDKGSIPDRFSAQQFSDYHSELNMSSLELGDSALYFCASSGTGPTTEQFFGPGTRLTVL.

The genes are TRBV10-1 and TRBJ1-2; D is possibly TRBD1 (5 bases). Germline V gene sequence: CDR1 WNHNN, CDR2 SYGVQD (reference sequence). V was clipped by 8 bases and J by 8 bases, with 12 bases between them. CDR3 length: 11 residues. Here the CDR3 DNA reads TGCGCCAGCCGTGGGGACCGCGGCTACACCTTC. Protein: CASRGDRGYTF.

The CDR3 sequence is CASTLSDMRESNAYEQYF. CDR3 sequence (DNA): TGCGCCAGCACCCTTTCGGATATGAGGGAAAGCAACGCCTACGAGCAGTACTTC. The V call is TRBV23-1, the J call TRBJ2-7; tentatively, D is TRBD2 (5 bases). TRBV23-1 counts as an open reading frame of uncertain function. The CDR3 covers 18 residues. V dropped 7 bases and J dropped 2 bases, with 27 bases sitting between them.

The chain joins TRBV19 to TRBJ1-2; 7 bases map to TRBD1. Germline V gene lookup returns CDR1 LNHDA and CDR2 SQIVND (reference sequence). The CDR3 has 17 residues. Trimming took 3 bases from V and 0 from J; bases not matched to a gene: 10. The CDR3, as DNA: TGTGCCAGTAGTATCAAAGGGAGCGGGACAGCTAACTATGGCTACACCTTC. Amino acid sequence: CASSIKGSGTANYGYTF.

The rearrangement links TRBV6-5 to TRBJ2-7; the D is unclear. This CDR3 has 13 amino acids. The V end was cut by 0 bases, the J end by 0 bases, with 3 bases between. Germline assignment: CDR1 MNHEY and CDR2 SVGAGI. CDR3 nucleotide sequence: TGTGCCAGCAGTTACTCCGACTCCTACGAGCAGTACTTC. Amino acid sequence: CASSYSDSYEQYF.

The gene calls are TRBV29-1 and TRBJ1-1; D not resolved. Germline-derived CDR1 and CDR2 are SQVTM and ANQGSEA. This CDR3 has 13 amino acids. Deletions cut 7 bases from V and 0 bases from J, with 12 bases between. CDR3 residues: CSARGGLNTEAFF. CDR3 coding DNA: TGCAGCGCCCGAGGAGGCTTGAACACTGAAGCTTTCTTT.

The genes are TRBV2 and TRBJ1-1; D is ambiguous. This CDR3 spans 12 amino acids. Trimming took off 8 bases at V and 3 bases at J, with 10 bases between the two ends. Germline loops: CDR1 SNHLY, CDR2 FYNNEI. Here the CDR3 DNA reads TGTGCCAGCCGGGCAGAAGACACTGAAGCTTTCTTT. Translation: CASRAEDTEAFF.

V and J are TRBV6-1 and TRBJ1-4, with D perhaps matching TRBD1 (5 bases). The CDR3 spans 13 residues. Trimming shortened V by 10 bases and J by 7 bases, and 16 bases separated the two germline ends. Germline CDR1 is MNHNS and CDR2 is SASEGT. The CDR3 sequence: CATRRGTGEKLFF. The CDR3 DNA follows: TGTGCCACCCGCCGGGGCACAGGTGAAAAACTGTTTTTT.